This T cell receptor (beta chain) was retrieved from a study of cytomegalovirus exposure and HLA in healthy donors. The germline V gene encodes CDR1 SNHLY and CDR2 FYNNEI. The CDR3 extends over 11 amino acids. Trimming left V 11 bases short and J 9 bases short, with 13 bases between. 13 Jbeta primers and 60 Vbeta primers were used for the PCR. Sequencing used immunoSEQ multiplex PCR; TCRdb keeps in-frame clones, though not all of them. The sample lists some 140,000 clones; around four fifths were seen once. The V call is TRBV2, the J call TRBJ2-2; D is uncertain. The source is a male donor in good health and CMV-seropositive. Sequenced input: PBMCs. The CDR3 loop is CALGSSRELFF. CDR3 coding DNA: TGTGCCCTAGGAAGCAGCCGGGAGCTGTTTTTT.